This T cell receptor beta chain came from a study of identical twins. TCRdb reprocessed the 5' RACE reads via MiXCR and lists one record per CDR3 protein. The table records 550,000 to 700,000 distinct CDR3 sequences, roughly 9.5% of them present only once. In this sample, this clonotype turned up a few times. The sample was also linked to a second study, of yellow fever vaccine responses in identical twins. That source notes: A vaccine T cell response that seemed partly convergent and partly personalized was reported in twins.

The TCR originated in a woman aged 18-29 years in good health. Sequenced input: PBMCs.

CDR3 sequence: CASSERMGTGGETQYF. DNA of the CDR3: TGTGCCAGCAGTGAAAGGATGGGGACAGGGGGGGAGACCCAGTACTTC. The chain employs TRBV25-1 and TRBJ2-5; 11 bases map to TRBD1. V lost 2 bases to trimming and J lost 5 bases; unmatched junction nucleotides: 7. The V gene's germline CDR1 is MGHDK and CDR2 SYGVNS. The CDR3 contains 16 residues.